A single sample is the source of the 12 T cell receptor beta chains below, sequenced in a study of blood T cells in healthy people across ages. Next came a second PCR, run for about 7 to 12 cycles, which used a sample-barcoded 5' primer along with a J-beta primer mix. TCRdb ran MiXCR on the 5' RACE reads and lists one entry per CDR3 protein. The sample includes approximately 600,000 distinct CDR3 sequences, 58% of them seen just once. Sequences were obtained from blood. The receptors were gathered from a man between 60 and 75 years old in good health.

The V and J genes are TRBV12-3 or TRBV12-4 and TRBJ2-7; D possibly corresponds to TRBD1 (6 bases). With 4 bases removed from V and 6 bases from J, the gap between germline ends came to 13 bases. This CDR3 region has 13 residues. The CDR3 reads CASSSNQGSEQYF. The CDR3 DNA follows: TGTGCCAGCAGTTCTAATCAGGGGTCCGAGCAGTACTTC.

This clonotype is a singleton in its sample. This rearrangement joins TRBV2 to TRBJ1-4; D unresolved. The germline V gene has CDR1 SNHLY and CDR2 FYNNEI. The V end lost 7 bases, the J end lost 1 base, and 4 bases lay between the germline ends. The CDR3 length is 12 residues. In nucleotides, the CDR3 is TGTGCCAGCAAAGGAACTAATGAAAAACTGTTTTTT. It yields the protein CASKGTNEKLFF.

The table lists this clonotype with a count of one. This chain uses TRBV4-1 with TRBJ2-3; 7 bases map to TRBD2. The V gene end was trimmed by 0 bases and the J gene end by 3 bases; junction bases not matched to a gene: 6. Germline CDR1 is MGHRA and CDR2 is YSYEKL. The CDR3 covers 16 residues. The CDR3 protein is CASSQDLGGWTDTQYF. CDR3 bases: TGCGCCAGCAGCCAAGATTTGGGGGGGTGGACAGATACGCAGTATTTT.

This clonotype was counted a few times. At one end the junction does not follow the germline gene, possibly because of a read error. In nucleotides, the CDR3 is TGTGCCACCAGCCCCTCCGGGACTAAAGCTTTCTTT. Translating gives CATSPSGTKAFF. This chain links TRBV7-8 with TRBJ1-1; D is possibly TRBD1 (5 bases). Germline CDR1 SGHVS, CDR2 FQNEAQ. The CDR3 is 12 residues long. Supplemented by reference TRBV7-8 and TRBJ1-1, the full variable domain reads GAGVSQSPRYKVAKRGQDVALRCDPISGHVSLFWYQQALGQGPEFLTYFQNEAQLDKSGLPSDRFFAERPEGSVSTLKIQRTQQEDSAVYLCATSPSGTKAFFGQGTRLTVV.

J is TRBJ2-2 and V is TRBV6-5; 9 bases are a match to TRBD1. The CDR3 loop spans 16 amino acids. Germline V gives CDR1 MNHEY, CDR2 SVGAGI. Germline trimming cut 6 bases from V and 4 bases from J; bases unmatched to any gene: 9. The CDR3 bases are TGTGCCAGCAGACCACAGGGGGCCGCGGTCACCGGGGAGCTGTTTTTT. Translating it yields CASRPQGAAVTGELFF.

This clonotype appeared a few times. The chain joins TRBV28 to TRBJ2-7, with D uncertain. The germline V gene has CDR1 MDHEN and CDR2 SYDVKM. There are 11 residues in the CDR3. The ends were cut back, 6 bases at V and 9 bases at J, with 12 bases in the middle. The CDR3 DNA is TGTGCCAGCAGCAACTCTAGGTCGCAGTACTTC. Translating it yields CASSNSRSQYF.

The chain is built from TRBV18 and TRBJ1-4; the D is unclear. The germline V gene has CDR1 KGHSH and CDR2 LQKENI. V lost 5 bases and J 0 bases, leaving 16 bases between the germline ends. The CDR3 spans 17 residues. For the CDR3, the DNA is TGTGCCAGCTCATCGCAGGACCCAGGCGCAACTAATGAAAAACTGTTTTTT. It yields the protein CASSSQDPGATNEKLFF.

The chain recombines TRBV20-1 with TRBJ1-1, with TRBD1 as a possible D gene (6 bases). Germline V gene sequence: CDR1 DFQATT, CDR2 SNEGSKA (reference sequence). The CDR3 consists of 12 residues. Between the trimmed V and J ends, which lost 3 bases and 6 bases, there was a span of 11 bases. CDR3 sequence (DNA): TGCAGTGCTAGGTCGGGGGCCCCTGAAGCTTTCTTT. It codes for CSARSGAPEAFF.

This rearrangement joins TRBV3-1 to TRBJ2-5, with TRBD2 matching 11 bases. This CDR3 is 17 amino acids long. CDR1 and CDR2 from the germline V gene are LGHDT and YNNKEL (reference sequence). Trimming cost V 0 bases and J 2 bases; bases outside gene matches: 5. CDR3 sequence: CASSQDWGTSGQETQYF. CDR3 bases: TGTGCCAGCAGCCAAGATTGGGGGACTAGCGGACAAGAGACCCAGTACTTC.

CDR3 DNA sequence: TGCGCCAGCAGCATCGCCACCGGGACAGGGAGGGATGAGCAGTTCTTC. This sequence encodes CASSIATGTGRDEQFF. The genes are TRBV5-1 and TRBJ2-1; 9 bases line up with TRBD1. CDR1 is SGHRS and CDR2 is YFSETQ in the germline V gene. The V gene end was trimmed by 4 bases and the J gene end by 8 bases; junction bases not matched to a gene: 13. This CDR3 spans 16 amino acids.

In its sample, this clonotype was seen a few times. The chain combines TRBV18 with TRBJ2-3; D gene uncertain. Trimming left V 2 bases short and J 2 bases short, with 5 bases between. The CDR3 is 13 residues long. Germline V gene lookup returns CDR1 KGHSH and CDR2 LQKENI. CDR3 coding DNA: TGTGCCAGCTCACCAGGGGTCACAGATACGCAGTATTTT. Translating gives CASSPGVTDTQYF.

This sequence joins TRBV4-1 and TRBJ2-1, with TRBD2 identical over 8 bases. V was clipped by 0 bases and J by 1 base; unmatched bases: 5. This CDR3 contains 17 residues. CDR1 is MGHRA, CDR2 YSYEKL, per germline. The CDR3 DNA follows: TGCGCCAGCAGCCAAGATCCCGGGGGGGCTTCCTACAATGAGCAGTTCTTC. The encoded protein is CASSQDPGGASYNEQFF.